This T cell receptor (beta chain) derives from a study of lymphopenia after photon versus proton radiotherapy (dated by TCRdb to between 2017 and 2020). Turning to the overall study: Photon and proton radiation therapy were compared by the study for their immunological effects in patients with gastrointestinal tumors who developed high-grade lymphopenia. The 15 to 20 patients in the cohort had gastrointestinal tumors, were treated with either photon or proton therapy, and subsequently developed lymphopenia. The study aimed to characterize how the two radiation modalities differ in their impact on the immune system. General study outcomes and caveats: After the lymphocyte count nadir, repertoires from photon-treated patients showed oligoclonal expansion, particularly of CD8+ Temra cells, and this expansion drove the decline in diversity. The survival association was examined only in patients who died, and the authors described better survival with proton therapy as a possibility, not as a demonstrated result. Across the cohort, among patients who died, a greater drop in TCR diversity after the nadir was inversely correlated with overall survival time. During treatment, patients who received proton therapy stayed relatively stable, whereas patients who received photon therapy lost naive T cells and TCR diversity and gained effector/memory populations.

Libraries were prepared through the immunoSEQ multiplex PCR assay. Alongside multiparametric flow cytometry, deep sequencing of rearranged TCR beta loci was used to profile the T cell repertoires. TCRdb retrieved this table from immuneACCESS and kept in-frame rearrangements only. Not all clones are present; in checked studies, unresolved V genes account for under half, and no reason is known for the remainder. The sample profile shows over 20,000 clones; around 89% of them were found once. Roughly 10% of the sample is in the top ten clones. This clone is medium-sized (0.01 to 0.1%) in its sample. Its antigen is currently not known. The record has no base qualities; no much larger clone is one base away. The TCR sequence derives from a man older than 75 with esophageal cancer. This specimen consisted of peripheral blood, obtained from a patient treated with proton-based radiotherapy.

The DNA sequence is given as TGCGCCAGCAACCTAATTTGGGGGCTCGGCATCGGGGAGCTGTTTTTT. Its protein reads: CASNLIWGLGIGELFF. This sequence uses TRBV4-1 and TRBJ2-2; a tentative D match to TRBD1 spans 6 bases. The CDR3 runs 16 residues from the cysteine to the phenylalanine. Only the CDR3 region is kept as DNA, spanning 48 bases read in frame from base 1. The germline V gene yields MGHRA for CDR1 and YSYEKL for CDR2. The junction carries 22 bases between V and J, which are trimmed by 7 bases and 7 bases respectively.